Below are 9 T cell receptor beta chains sequenced from a single sample in a study of blood T cell repertoires in COVID-19. Method: immunoSEQ multiplex PCR; TCRdb's copy keeps in-frame clones and lacks some. This table has some 100,000 clones, 70% to 90% appearing once. Sequenced input: peripheral blood. The source is a human donor in a cohort sampled during active COVID-19.

This sequence joins TRBV28 and TRBJ1-1; tentatively, D is TRBD1 (6 bases). The CDR3 extends over 13 amino acids. V lost 2 bases, J lost 5 bases, and 9 bases lay in between. Germline V gene sequence: CDR1 MDHEN, CDR2 SYDVKM. The CDR3 here is CASSLGTITEAFF. CDR3 nucleotides: TGTGCCAGCAGTTTAGGGACAATTACTGAAGCTTTCTTT.

This chain connects TRBV21-1 to TRBJ1-2; the table's D call, TRBD1, was not checked against the DNA. TRBV21-1 is listed as a pseudogene. This CDR3 has 13 residues. The CDR3 DNA is TGTGCCAGCAGCCCTCAGGGGGACTATGGCTACACCTTC. Translation: CASSPQGDYGYTF.

The V call is TRBV27, the J call TRBJ1-2, with no clear D. Trimming took 5 bases from V and 2 from J, leaving 9 bases between them. There are 13 residues in the CDR3. CDR1 MNHEY and CDR2 SMNVEV come from the germline V gene (reference sequence). The CDR3 nucleotides read TGTGCCAGCAGTCCGGAGAGAAACTATGGCTACACCTTC. Its protein product is CASSPERNYGYTF.

This rearrangement joins TRBV5-6 to TRBJ2-7, with 8 bases identical to TRBD1. Per the germline V gene, CDR1 is SGHDT and CDR2 is YYEEEE. The CDR3 sequence is 15 residues long. With 4 bases clipped from V and 2 bases from J, the junction kept 8 bases outside the gene matches. CDR3 sequence: CASSLTGGVTYEQYF. The CDR3 DNA reads TGTGCCAGCAGCCTTACAGGGGGTGTTACCTACGAGCAGTACTTC.

The rearrangement links TRBV7-9 to TRBJ1-2; 7 nucleotides match TRBD1. Germline V gene data show CDR1 as SEHNR and CDR2 as FQNEAQ (reference sequence). CDR3 length: 15 residues. After removal of 6 bases from V and 2 bases from J, the junction contained 9 bases not matched to a gene. CDR3 protein: CASRGRQGDNYGYTF. The CDR3 DNA reads TGTGCCAGCAGGGGGCGGCAGGGGGACAACTATGGCTACACCTTC.

The V call is TRBV18, the J call TRBJ2-2; 9 bases match TRBD1. There are 13 residues in the CDR3. Trimming took 8 bases from V and 6 from J; bases not matched to a gene: 4. The germline V gene encodes CDR1 KGHSH and CDR2 LQKENI. The CDR3 nucleotides read TGTGCCAGCGAACGGACAGGGGCCGGGGAGCTGTTTTTT. Protein sequence: CASERTGAGELFF.

The chain joins TRBV29-1 to TRBJ2-5, with TRBD1 matching over 8 bases. Germline loops: CDR1 SQVTM, CDR2 ANQGSEA. CDR3 length: 13 amino acids. V trimming: 7 bases; J trimming: 1 base; junction bases outside the gene matches: 5. Written as DNA, the CDR3 is TGCAGCGCCAACAGGGGGGTCCAAGAGACCCAGTACTTC. Residues: CSANRGVQETQYF. Filled out from reference TRBV29-1 and TRBJ2-5, the complete variable domain reads SAVISQKPSRDICQRGTSLTIQCQVDSQVTMMFWYRQQPGQSLTLIATANQGSEATYESGFVIDKFPISRPNLTFSTLTVSNMSPEDSSIYLCSANRGVQETQYFGPGTRLLVL.

V usage is TRBV10-1 and J usage is TRBJ2-1; 10 nucleotides line up with TRBD2. CDR1 and CDR2 from the germline V gene are WNHNN and SYGVQD (reference sequence). V gave up 6 bases and J gave up 4 bases; unmatched junction bases: 3. The CDR3 is 14 residues long. The CDR3 loop is CASRSGGAYNEQFF. CDR3 sequence (DNA): TGCGCCAGCAGAAGCGGGGGGGCGTACAATGAGCAGTTCTTC.

This chain joins TRBV15 and TRBJ1-5; no firm D call. The ends were cut back, 3 bases at V and 0 bases at J, with 12 bases in the middle. Germline assignment: CDR1 LNHNV and CDR2 YYDKDF (reference sequence). The CDR3 runs 16 residues. The CDR3 coding sequence is TGTGCCACCAGCAGGGGAGCACGAGGTAGCAATCAGCCCCAGCATTTT. Protein sequence: CATSRGARGSNQPQHF.